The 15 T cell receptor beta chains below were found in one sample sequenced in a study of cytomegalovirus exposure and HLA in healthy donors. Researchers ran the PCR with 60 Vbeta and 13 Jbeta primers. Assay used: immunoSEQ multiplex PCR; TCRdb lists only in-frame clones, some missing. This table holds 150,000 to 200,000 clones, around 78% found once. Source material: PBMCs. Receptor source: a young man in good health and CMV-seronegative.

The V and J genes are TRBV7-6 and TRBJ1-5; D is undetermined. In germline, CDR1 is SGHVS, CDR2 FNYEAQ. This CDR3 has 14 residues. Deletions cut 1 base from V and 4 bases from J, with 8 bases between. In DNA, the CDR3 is TGTGCCAGCAGCTTAGGTGGAGGGAATCAGCCCCAGCATTTT. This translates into CASSLGGGNQPQHF.

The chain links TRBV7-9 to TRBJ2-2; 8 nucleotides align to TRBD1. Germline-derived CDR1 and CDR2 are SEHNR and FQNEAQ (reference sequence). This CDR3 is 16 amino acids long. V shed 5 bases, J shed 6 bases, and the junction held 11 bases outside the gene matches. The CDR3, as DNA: TGTGCCAGCAGCCCTCCAGGGGGCGATGGCGCCGGGGAGCTGTTTTTT. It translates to CASSPPGGDGAGELFF.

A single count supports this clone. The CDR3 loop reads CASSRDSHSSYEQYF. The CDR3, as DNA: TGTGCCAGCAGCCGGGACAGCCACTCCTCCTACGAGCAGTACTTC. V gene TRBV5-5 combines with J gene TRBJ2-7, with 7 positions matching TRBD1. The CDR3 runs 15 residues. Per the germline V gene, CDR1 is SGHKS and CDR2 is YYEKEE (reference sequence). Trimming took 4 bases from V and 0 from J; bases not matched to a gene: 7.

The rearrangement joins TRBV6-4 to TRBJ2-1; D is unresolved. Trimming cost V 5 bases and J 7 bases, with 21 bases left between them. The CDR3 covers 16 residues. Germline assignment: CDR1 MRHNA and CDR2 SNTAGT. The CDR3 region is CASSKDSPYAENEQFF. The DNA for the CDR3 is TGTGCCAGCAGTAAAGACTCCCCCTACGCCGAGAATGAGCAGTTCTTC.

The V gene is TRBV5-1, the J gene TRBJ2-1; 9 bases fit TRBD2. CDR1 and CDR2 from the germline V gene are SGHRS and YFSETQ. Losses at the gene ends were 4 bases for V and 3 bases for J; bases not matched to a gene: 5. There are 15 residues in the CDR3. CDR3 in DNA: TGCGCCAGCAGCGCCGGGACTAGCAGCTACAATGAGCAGTTCTTC. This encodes CASSAGTSSYNEQFF.

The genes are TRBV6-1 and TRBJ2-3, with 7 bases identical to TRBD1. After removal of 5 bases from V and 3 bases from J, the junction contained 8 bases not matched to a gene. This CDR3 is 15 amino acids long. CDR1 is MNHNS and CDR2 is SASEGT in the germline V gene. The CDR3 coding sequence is TGTGCCAGCAGTACCGGGACAGTGGGGACAGATACGCAGTATTTT. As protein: CASSTGTVGTDTQYF.

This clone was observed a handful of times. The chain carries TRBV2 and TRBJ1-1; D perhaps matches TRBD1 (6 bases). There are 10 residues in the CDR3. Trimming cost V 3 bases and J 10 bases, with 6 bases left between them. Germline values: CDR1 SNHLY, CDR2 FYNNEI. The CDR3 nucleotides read TGTGCCAGCAGTGACAGGGGAGCTTTCTTT. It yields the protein CASSDRGAFF.

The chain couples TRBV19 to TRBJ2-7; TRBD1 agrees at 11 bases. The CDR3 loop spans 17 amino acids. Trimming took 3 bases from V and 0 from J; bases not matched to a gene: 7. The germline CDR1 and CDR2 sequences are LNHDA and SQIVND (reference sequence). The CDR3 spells CASSIRTGGSNSYEQYF. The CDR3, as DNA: TGTGCCAGTAGTATTCGGACAGGGGGCTCGAACTCCTACGAGCAGTACTTC.

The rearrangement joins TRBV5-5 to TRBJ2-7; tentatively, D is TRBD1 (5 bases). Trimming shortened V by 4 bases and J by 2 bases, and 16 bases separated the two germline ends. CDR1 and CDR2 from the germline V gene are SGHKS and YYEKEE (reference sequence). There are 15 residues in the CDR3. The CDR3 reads CASSLTPTAPYEQYF. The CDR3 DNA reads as TGTGCCAGCAGCCTAACCCCGACAGCGCCCTACGAGCAGTACTTC.

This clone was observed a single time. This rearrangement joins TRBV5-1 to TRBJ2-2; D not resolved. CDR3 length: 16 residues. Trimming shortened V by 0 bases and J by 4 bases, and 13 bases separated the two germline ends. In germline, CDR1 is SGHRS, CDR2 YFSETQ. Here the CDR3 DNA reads TGCGCCAGCAGCTTGGGAGCCCTTAGCCGCACCGGGGAGCTGTTTTTT. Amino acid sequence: CASSLGALSRTGELFF.

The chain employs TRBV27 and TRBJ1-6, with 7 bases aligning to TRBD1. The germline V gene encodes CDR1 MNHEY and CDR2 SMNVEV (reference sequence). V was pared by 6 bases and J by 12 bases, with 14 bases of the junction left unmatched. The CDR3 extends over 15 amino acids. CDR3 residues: CASSRGQAGDRPLHF. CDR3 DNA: TGTGCCAGCAGCCGCGGACAGGCCGGCGATAGACCCCTCCACTTT.

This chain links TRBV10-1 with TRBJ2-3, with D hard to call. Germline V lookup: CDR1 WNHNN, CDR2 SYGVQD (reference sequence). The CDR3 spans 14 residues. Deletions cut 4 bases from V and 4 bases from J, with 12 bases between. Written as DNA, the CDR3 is TGCGCCAGCAGTGCGATGACTCTTGCAGATACGCAGTATTTT. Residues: CASSAMTLADTQYF.

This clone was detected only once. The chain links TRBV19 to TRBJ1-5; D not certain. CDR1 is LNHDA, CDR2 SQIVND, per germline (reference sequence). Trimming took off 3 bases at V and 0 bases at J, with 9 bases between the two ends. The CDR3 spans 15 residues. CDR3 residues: CASSIPPSSNQPQHF. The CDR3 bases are TGTGCCAGTAGTATTCCCCCTTCTAGCAATCAGCCCCAGCATTTT.

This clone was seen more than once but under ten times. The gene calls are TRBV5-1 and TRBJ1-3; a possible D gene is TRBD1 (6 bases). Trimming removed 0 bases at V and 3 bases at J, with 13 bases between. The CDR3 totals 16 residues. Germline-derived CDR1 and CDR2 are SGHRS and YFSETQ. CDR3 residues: CASSLAGDRYGNTIYF. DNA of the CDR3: TGCGCCAGCAGCTTGGCAGGGGATAGGTATGGAAACACCATATATTTT.

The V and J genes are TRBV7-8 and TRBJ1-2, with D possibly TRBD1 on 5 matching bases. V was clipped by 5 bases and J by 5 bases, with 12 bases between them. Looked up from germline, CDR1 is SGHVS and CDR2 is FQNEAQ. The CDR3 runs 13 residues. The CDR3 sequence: CASSPMTAYGYTF. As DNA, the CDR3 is TGTGCCAGCAGCCCCATGACAGCTTATGGCTACACCTTC.